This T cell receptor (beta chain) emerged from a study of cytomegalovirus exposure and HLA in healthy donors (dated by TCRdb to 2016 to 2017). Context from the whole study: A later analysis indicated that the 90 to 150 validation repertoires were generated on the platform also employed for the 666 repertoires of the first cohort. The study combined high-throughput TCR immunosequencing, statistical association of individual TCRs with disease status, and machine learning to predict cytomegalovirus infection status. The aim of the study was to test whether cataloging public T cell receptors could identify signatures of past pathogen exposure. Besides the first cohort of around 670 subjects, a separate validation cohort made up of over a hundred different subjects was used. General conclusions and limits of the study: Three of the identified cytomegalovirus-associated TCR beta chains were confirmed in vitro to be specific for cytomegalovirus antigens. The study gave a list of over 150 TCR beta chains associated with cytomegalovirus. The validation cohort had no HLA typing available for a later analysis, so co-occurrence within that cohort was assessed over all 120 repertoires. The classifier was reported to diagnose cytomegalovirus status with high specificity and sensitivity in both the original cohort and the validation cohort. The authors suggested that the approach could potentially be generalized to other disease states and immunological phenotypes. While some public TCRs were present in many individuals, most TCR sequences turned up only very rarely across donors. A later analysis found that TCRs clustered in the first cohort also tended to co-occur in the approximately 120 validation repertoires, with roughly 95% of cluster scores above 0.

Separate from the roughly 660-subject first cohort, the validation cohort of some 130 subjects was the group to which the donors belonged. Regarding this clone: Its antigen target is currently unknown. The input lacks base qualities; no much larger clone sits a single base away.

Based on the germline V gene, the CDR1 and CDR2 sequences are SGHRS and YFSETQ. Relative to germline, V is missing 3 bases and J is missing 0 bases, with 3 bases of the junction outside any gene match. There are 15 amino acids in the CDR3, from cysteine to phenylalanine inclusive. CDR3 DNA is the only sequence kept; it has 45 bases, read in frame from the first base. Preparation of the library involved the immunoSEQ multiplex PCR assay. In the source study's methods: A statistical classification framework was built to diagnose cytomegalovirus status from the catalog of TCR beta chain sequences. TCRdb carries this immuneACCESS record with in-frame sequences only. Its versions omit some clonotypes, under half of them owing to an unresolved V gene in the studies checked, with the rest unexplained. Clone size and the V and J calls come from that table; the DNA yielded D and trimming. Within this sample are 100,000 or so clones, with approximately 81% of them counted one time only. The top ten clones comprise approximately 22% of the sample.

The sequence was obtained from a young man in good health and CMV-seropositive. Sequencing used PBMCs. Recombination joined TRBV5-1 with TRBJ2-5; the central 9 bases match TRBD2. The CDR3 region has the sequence CASSSSGMYQETQYF. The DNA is TGCGCCAGCAGCTCTAGCGGGATGTACCAAGAGACCCAGTACTTC.